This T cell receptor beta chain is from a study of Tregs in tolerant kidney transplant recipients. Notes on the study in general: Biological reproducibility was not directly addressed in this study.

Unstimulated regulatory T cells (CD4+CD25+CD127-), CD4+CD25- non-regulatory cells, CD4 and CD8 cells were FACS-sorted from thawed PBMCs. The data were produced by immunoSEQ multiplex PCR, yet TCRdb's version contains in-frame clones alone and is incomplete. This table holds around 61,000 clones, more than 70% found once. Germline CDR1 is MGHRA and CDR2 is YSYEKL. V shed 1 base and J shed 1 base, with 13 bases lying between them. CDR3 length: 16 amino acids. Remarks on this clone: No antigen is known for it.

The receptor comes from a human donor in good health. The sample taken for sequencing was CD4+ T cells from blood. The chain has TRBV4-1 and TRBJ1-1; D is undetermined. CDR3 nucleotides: TGCGCCAGCAGCCAAGGCAGGATCTTGGAGAACACTGAAGCTTTCTTT. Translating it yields CASSQGRILENTEAFF.